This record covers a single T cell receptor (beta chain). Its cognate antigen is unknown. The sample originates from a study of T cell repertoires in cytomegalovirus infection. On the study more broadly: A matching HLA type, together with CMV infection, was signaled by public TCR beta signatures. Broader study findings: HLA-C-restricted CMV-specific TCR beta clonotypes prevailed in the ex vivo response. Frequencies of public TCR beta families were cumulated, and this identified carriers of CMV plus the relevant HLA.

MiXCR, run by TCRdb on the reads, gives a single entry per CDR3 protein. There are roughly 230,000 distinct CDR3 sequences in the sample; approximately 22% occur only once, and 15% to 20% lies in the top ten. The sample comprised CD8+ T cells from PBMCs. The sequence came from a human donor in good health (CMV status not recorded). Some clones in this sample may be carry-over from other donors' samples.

CDR3 loop: CASSSERAHEQYF. CDR3 nucleotides: TGTGCCAGCAGCTCTGAAAGGGCGCACGAGCAGTACTTC. V gene TRBV7-9 combines with J gene TRBJ2-7; D uncertain. Germline loops: CDR1 SEHNR, CDR2 FQNEAQ (reference sequence). The CDR3 loop spans 13 amino acids. Trimming shortened V by 4 bases and J by 5 bases, and 12 bases separated the two germline ends.